These 2 T cell receptor beta chains were sequenced from one sample in a study of memory CD4+ T cells and cytomegalovirus serostatus. Single viable CD3+CD4+CD8-CD45RO+ cells were sorted as the memory CD4+ T cells. Sequenced by immunoSEQ multiplex PCR; TCRdb stores in-frame clones only, minus some. The sample shows about 92,000 clones, over 70% of them seen only once. The specimen was memory CD4+ T cells from blood. The receptors stem from an adult in good health and CMV-seropositive.

This rearrangement joins TRBV9 to TRBJ2-1, with D possibly being TRBD1 (5 bases). Germline-derived CDR1 and CDR2 are SGDLS and YYNGEE. The CDR3 is 16 residues long. V dropped 0 bases and J dropped 9 bases, with 19 bases sitting between them. CDR3 nucleotide sequence: TGTGCCAGCAGCGTAGGGGCAGGGCTTGTTGTGGGTGAGCAGTTCTTC. Translated, it gives CASSVGAGLVVGEQFF. The variable domain in full, with the rest retrieved from reference TRBV9 and TRBJ2-1, is DSGVTQTPKHLITATGQRVTLRCSPRSGDLSVYWYQQSLDQGLQFLIQYYNGEERAKGNILERFSAQQFPDLHSELNLSSLELGDSALYFCASSVGAGLVVGEQFFGPGTRLTVL.

The chain links TRBV2 to TRBJ2-2, with D perhaps TRBD1 or TRBD2 (5 bases each). This CDR3 is 17 amino acids long. CDR1 and CDR2 from the germline V gene are SNHLY and FYNNEI. V lost 7 bases and J 1 base, leaving 19 bases between the germline ends. CDR3 loop: CASNPNPWGLNTGELFF. The CDR3 DNA follows: TGTGCCAGCAACCCAAATCCCTGGGGGTTGAACACCGGGGAGCTGTTTTTT.